Below, 4 T cell receptor beta chains from the same sample are listed, as sequenced in a study of early T cells in non-severe SARS-CoV-2 infection. TCRdb processed the 5' RACE reads anew with MiXCR; each CDR3 protein has one entry. The sample lists about 52,000 distinct CDR3 sequences; more than 9.5% were seen once. Sequenced: whole blood. These receptor sequences come from an adult who was a healthcare worker with PCR-confirmed SARS-CoV-2 infection or an uninfected control (not recorded which).

This clonotype was found many times. This chain connects TRBV4-2 to TRBJ2-1; TRBD2 aligns across 10 bases. Germline lookup yields CDR1 LGHNA and CDR2 YNFKEQ. CDR3 size: 18 residues. The trim removed 0 bases at V and 6 bases at J, leaving 11 bases unmatched. The CDR3 is CASSQDILAGTLSNEQFF. CDR3 DNA sequence: TGTGCCAGCAGCCAAGATATACTAGCGGGAACTTTAAGCAATGAGCAGTTCTTC.

The rearrangement uses TRBV12-3 or TRBV12-4 and TRBJ2-2; TRBD2 matches 10 bases. The length of the CDR3 is 16 residues. Trimming cost V 6 bases and J 0 bases; bases outside gene matches: 4. Written as DNA, the CDR3 is TGTGCCAGCAGCCGAACTAGCGGGACGAACACCGGGGAGCTGTTTTTT. This gives the protein CASSRTSGTNTGELFF.

The chain is built from TRBV5-1 and TRBJ1-1; D is undetermined. The CDR3 has 15 residues. Trimming removed 0 bases from V and 1 base from J, with 10 bases in between. Germline CDR1 SGHRS, CDR2 YFSETQ. The CDR3 sequence: CASSLDAGPNTEAFF. CDR3 bases: TGCGCCAGCAGCTTGGATGCAGGACCGAACACTGAAGCTTTCTTT.

This clonotype was seen at least ten times. The chain employs TRBV6-5 and TRBJ1-3; D is undetermined. Germline V gene data show CDR1 as MNHEY and CDR2 as SVGAGI. V dropped 0 bases and J dropped 6 bases, with 12 bases sitting between them. The CDR3 is 15 amino acids. Written as DNA, the CDR3 is TGTGCCAGCAGTTACTCTCCCGGGATAGTAAACACCATATATTTT. The encoded protein is CASSYSPGIVNTIYF.